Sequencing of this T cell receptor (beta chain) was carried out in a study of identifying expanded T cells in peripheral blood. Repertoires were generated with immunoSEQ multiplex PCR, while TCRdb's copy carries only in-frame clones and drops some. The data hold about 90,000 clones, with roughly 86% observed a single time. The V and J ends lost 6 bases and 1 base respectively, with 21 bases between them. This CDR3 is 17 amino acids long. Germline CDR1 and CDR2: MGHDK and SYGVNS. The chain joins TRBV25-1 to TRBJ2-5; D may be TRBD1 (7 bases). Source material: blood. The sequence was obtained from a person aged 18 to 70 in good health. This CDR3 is CASSLGGQADTQETQYF. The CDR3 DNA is TGTGCCAGCAGCCTGGGAGGACAGGCAGATACCCAAGAGACCCAGTACTTC. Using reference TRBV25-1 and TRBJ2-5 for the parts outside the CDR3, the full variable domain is EADIYQTPRYLVIGTGKKITLECSQTMGHDKMYWYQQDPGMELHLIHYSYGVNSTEKGDLSSESTVSRIRTEHFPLTLESARPSHTSQYLCASSLGGQADTQETQYFGPGTRLLVL.